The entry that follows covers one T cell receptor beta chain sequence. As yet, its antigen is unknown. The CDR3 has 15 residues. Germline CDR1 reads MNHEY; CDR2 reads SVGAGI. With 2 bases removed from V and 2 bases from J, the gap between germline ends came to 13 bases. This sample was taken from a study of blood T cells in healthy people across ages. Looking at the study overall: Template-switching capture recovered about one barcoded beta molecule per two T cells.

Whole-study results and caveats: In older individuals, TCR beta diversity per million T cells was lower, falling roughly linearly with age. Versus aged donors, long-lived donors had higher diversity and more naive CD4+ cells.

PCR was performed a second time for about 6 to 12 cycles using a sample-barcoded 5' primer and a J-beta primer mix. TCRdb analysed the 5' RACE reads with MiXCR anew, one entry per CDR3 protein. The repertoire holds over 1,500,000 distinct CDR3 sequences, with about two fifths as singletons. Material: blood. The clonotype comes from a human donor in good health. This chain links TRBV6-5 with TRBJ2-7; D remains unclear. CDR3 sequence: CASSYRAENPYEQYF. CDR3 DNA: TGTGCCAGCAGTTACCGGGCCGAAAACCCCTACGAGCAGTACTTC.